This T cell receptor (beta chain) was sequenced in a study of Graves' ophthalmopathy and Graves' hyperthyroidism. Study results and limitations: Thyroid clonotypes that were expanded above 0.001 frequency mostly also appeared in blood. A classifier, a 13-signature model, separated ophthalmopathy from stable hyperthyroidism with 85% to 90% sensitivity and about 82% specificity.

This clonotype has a count of ten or more. No antigen is known for it. With V trimmed by 3 bases and J by 5 bases, 5 bases remained unmatched. CDR3 length: 14 amino acids. The germline CDR1 and CDR2 sequences are KGHSH and LQKENI. Amplification of TCR beta CDR3 regions used RNA transcripts. RT-PCR was first run with HTBI primers, then multiplex PCR in a second round. A single record per CDR3 protein comes from TCRdb applying MiXCR to the multiplex PCR reads. Altogether under 350,000 distinct CDR3 sequences are present, 17% being singletons, with the ten largest covering more than 9%. PBMCs were density-gradient isolated from roughly 10 ml fresh blood.

The clonotype comes from an adult man with Graves' ophthalmopathy. The rearrangement links TRBV18 to TRBJ1-1; 8 positions match TRBD1. Sequencing was carried out using peripheral blood. CDR3 coding DNA: TGTGCCAGCTCACCTGGACAGGGAAGAACTGAAGCTTTCTTT. It is translated as CASSPGQGRTEAFF.